This entry lists 14 T cell receptor beta chains sequenced from one sample in a study of shared clonotypes between healthy human individuals. CD45RO negativity and positive selection for CCR7 defined naive CD8 cells, a population that excluded terminally differentiated effector memory CD45RA+ cells. TCRdb's table, derived via immunoSEQ multiplex PCR, lists solely in-frame clones and lacks some. Of approximately 590,000 clones listed, less than 97% are singletons. The sequencing sample was made of naive CD8+ T cells sorted from blood. These receptors came from a woman aged 30 to 39 in good health.

Concerning this clone itself: Other DNA sequences in the same sample also yield this CDR3. The rearrangement uses TRBV27 and TRBJ2-1, with 8 bases aligning to TRBD2. The V and J ends lost 2 bases and 3 bases, in that order; junction bases with no gene match: 3. The length of the CDR3 is 15 residues. Germline loops: CDR1 MNHEY, CDR2 SMNVEV (reference sequence). Written as DNA, the CDR3 is TGTGCCAGCAGTTTAGTTGCGGGAGGCTACAATGAGCAGTTCTTC. Amino acid sequence: CASSLVAGGYNEQFF.

The V call is TRBV5-1, the J call TRBJ2-2, with D possibly being TRBD1 or TRBD2 (5 bases each). The CDR3 has 16 amino acids. Germline V gives CDR1 SGHRS, CDR2 YFSETQ. Trimming left V 0 bases short and J 4 bases short, with 13 bases between. The CDR3 loop reads CASSLAEGRGTGELFF. The DNA for the CDR3 is TGCGCCAGCAGCTTGGCCGAGGGAAGGGGCACCGGGGAGCTGTTTTTT.

This rearrangement joins TRBV19 to TRBJ1-1, with 10 bases lining up with TRBD1. J was trimmed by 0 bases and V by 5 bases; bases with no gene match: 6. In germline, CDR1 is LNHDA, CDR2 SQIVND (reference sequence). This CDR3 comprises 16 residues. CDR3 amino acids: CASSAPGQGMNTEAFF. CDR3 coding DNA: TGTGCCAGTAGTGCCCCGGGACAGGGGATGAACACTGAAGCTTTCTTT.

The genes are TRBV5-1 and TRBJ1-5; D unresolved. V lost 5 bases, J lost 4 bases, and 10 bases lay in between. Germline assignment: CDR1 SGHRS and CDR2 YFSETQ. This CDR3 comprises 13 residues. The CDR3 coding sequence is TGCGCCAGCAGTCCTTCGGGGAATCAGCCCCAGCATTTT. Translation: CASSPSGNQPQHF.

CDR3 in amino acids: CASSEAFRALQPQHF. Written as DNA, the CDR3 is TGTGCCAGCAGTGAAGCGTTCAGGGCCTTACAGCCCCAGCATTTT. This chain connects TRBV2 to TRBJ1-5; D possibly corresponds to TRBD1 (5 bases). The germline V and J ends were trimmed by 0 bases and 7 bases, with 13 bases remaining between them. CDR3 length equals 15 residues. The germline CDR1 and CDR2 sequences are SNHLY and FYNNEI.

The chain joins TRBV6-5 to TRBJ2-2, with D unclear. The germline gives CDR1 MNHEY, CDR2 SVGAGI. The CDR3 is 15 amino acids. V shed 8 bases and J shed 6 bases, with 19 bases lying between them. The CDR3 region has the DNA TGTGCCAGCCGCCCACGGTTGGGAAAGTCCGGGGAGCTGTTTTTT. This encodes CASRPRLGKSGELFF.

This clone has just one count. The chain recombines TRBV19 with TRBJ2-1; TRBD1 or TRBD2 may be the D gene (5 bases each). CDR1 and CDR2 (germline): LNHDA, SQIVND (reference sequence). Trimming stripped 2 bases from V and 0 bases from J, with 8 bases between. This CDR3 spans 15 amino acids. CDR3 region: CASSINGASYNEQFF. The CDR3 region has the DNA TGTGCCAGTAGTATAAACGGGGCCTCCTACAATGAGCAGTTCTTC.

This chain joins TRBV4-2 and TRBJ2-3, with 7 bases matching TRBD2. The CDR3 length is 17 residues. Germline CDR1 is LGHNA and CDR2 is YNFKEQ. After removal of 1 base from V and 0 bases from J, the junction contained 7 bases not matched to a gene. In nucleotides, the CDR3 is TGTGCCAGCAGCCAAGTTTGGGCTAGCGGAAGCACAGATACGCAGTATTTT. Protein: CASSQVWASGSTDTQYF.

The chain couples TRBV7-9 to TRBJ2-5, with D possibly matching TRBD1 (6 bases). The CDR3 loop spans 13 amino acids. CDR1 is SEHNR and CDR2 is FQNEAQ in the germline V gene (reference sequence). V was pared by 5 bases and J by 5 bases, with 12 bases between. This chain's CDR3 is CASSTGLRETQYF. The CDR3 nucleotides are TGTGCCAGCAGCACAGGGCTTCGTGAGACCCAGTACTTC.

The chain links TRBV19 to TRBJ2-1; TRBD1 might be the D (6 bases). CDR3 length: 14 amino acids. Germline V lookup: CDR1 LNHDA, CDR2 SQIVND (reference sequence). V was pared by 7 bases and J by 7 bases, with 17 bases between. CDR3 sequence reads: CASIMRGSENEQFF. The CDR3 bases are TGTGCCAGTATTATGAGGGGGAGCGAAAATGAGCAGTTCTTC.

The V call is TRBV27, the J call TRBJ2-7; 12 bases map to TRBD1. The V and J ends lost 6 bases and 5 bases, in that order; junction bases with no gene match: 8. From germline, CDR1 is MNHEY and CDR2 SMNVEV (reference sequence). This CDR3 is built from 15 residues. CDR3 DNA: TGTGCCAGCAGAACCCGGGACAGGGGGCTCGACGAGCAGTACTTC. Amino acid sequence: CASRTRDRGLDEQYF.

The chain carries TRBV5-4 and TRBJ1-4, with D hard to call. Germline V CDR1 and CDR2: SGHNT, YYREEE (reference sequence). V lost 1 base to trimming and J lost 4 bases, with 8 bases between them. This CDR3 has 14 residues. The CDR3 DNA reads as TGTGCCAGCAGCTTGCCCGGGGATAATGAAAAACTGTTTTTT. It is translated as CASSLPGDNEKLFF.

V gene TRBV6-1 combines with J gene TRBJ1-2; a weak D match, TRBD1 (5 bases). The CDR3 runs 14 residues. The germline V and J ends were trimmed by 8 bases and 0 bases, with 13 bases remaining between them. From germline, CDR1 is MNHNS and CDR2 SASEGT. The CDR3 DNA reads TGTGCCAGCGGCGAACGGGACTCTAACTATGGCTACACCTTC. Encoded protein: CASGERDSNYGYTF.

The rearrangement joins TRBV28 to TRBJ2-5, with no clear D. This CDR3 contains 14 residues. The V end lost 3 bases, the J end lost 2 bases, and 10 bases lay between the germline ends. Germline V CDR1 and CDR2: MDHEN, SYDVKM. The CDR3 region has the DNA TGTGCCAGCAGTTTGGTTGGGCAGCAAGAGACCCAGTACTTC. Translation gives CASSLVGQQETQYF. Combining the CDR3 with reference TRBV28 and TRBJ2-5 gives the whole variable domain DVKVTQSSRYLVKRTGEKVFLECVQDMDHENMFWYRQDPGLGLRLIYFSYDVKMKEKGDIPEGYSVSREKKERFSLILESASTNQTSMYLCASSLVGQQETQYFGPGTRLLVL.